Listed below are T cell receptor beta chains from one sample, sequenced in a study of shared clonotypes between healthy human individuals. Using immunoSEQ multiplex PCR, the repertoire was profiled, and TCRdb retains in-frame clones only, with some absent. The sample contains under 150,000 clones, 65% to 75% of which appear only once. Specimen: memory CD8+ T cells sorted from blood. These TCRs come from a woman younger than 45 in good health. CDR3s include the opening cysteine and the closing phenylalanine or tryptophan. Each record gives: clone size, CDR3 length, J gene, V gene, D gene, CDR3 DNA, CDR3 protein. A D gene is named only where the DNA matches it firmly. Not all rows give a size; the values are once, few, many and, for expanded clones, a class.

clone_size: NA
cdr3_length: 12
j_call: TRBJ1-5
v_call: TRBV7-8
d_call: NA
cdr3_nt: TGTGCCAGCACCCCCCCCGCTCAGCCCCAGCATTTT
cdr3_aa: CASTPPAQPQHF

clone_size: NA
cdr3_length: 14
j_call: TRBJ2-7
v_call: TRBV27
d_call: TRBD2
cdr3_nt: TGTGCCAGCAGTACGGGACTAGATTTTCAAGAGCAGTACTTC
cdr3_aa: CASSTGLDFQEQYF

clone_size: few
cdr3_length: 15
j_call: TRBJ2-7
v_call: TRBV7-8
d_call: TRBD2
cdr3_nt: TGTGCCAGCAGCTTAGCAGTGGCGGGAGTTGACGAGCAGTACTTC
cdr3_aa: CASSLAVAGVDEQYF

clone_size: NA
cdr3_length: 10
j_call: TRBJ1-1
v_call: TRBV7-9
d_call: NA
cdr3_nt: TGTGCCAGCAGCCCATCCAGAGCTTTCTTT
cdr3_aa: CASSPSRAFF

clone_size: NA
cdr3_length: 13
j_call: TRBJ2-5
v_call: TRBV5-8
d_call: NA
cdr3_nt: TGTGCCAGCAGTCGACAGTCTCAAGAGACCCAGTACTTC
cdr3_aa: CASSRQSQETQYF

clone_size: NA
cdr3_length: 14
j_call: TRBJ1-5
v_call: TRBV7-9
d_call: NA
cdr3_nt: TGTGCCAGCAGTGACACGGAACCAAATCAGCCCCAGCATTTT
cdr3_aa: CASSDTEPNQPQHF

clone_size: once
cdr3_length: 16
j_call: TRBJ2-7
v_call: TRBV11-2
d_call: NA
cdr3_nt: TGTGCCAGCAGCCCCCATTCTCGCGTACGGCCCTACGAGCAGTACTTC
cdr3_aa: CASSPHSRVRPYEQYF

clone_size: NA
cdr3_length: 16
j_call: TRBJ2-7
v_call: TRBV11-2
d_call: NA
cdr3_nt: TGTGCCAGCAGCTTAGCTCTAGACCGGGGGGCGGACGAGCAGTACTTC
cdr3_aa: CASSLALDRGADEQYF

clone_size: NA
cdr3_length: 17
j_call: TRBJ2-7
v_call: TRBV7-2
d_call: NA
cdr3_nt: TGTGCCAGCAGCGATACCATCGGGGGACTTCTTTACTACGAGCAGTACTTC
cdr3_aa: CASSDTIGGLLYYEQYF

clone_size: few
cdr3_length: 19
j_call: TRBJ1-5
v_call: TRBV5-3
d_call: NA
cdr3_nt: TGTGCCAGAAGCTTGGAGGCCAGTTGGAGTTACCGTGGCAATCAGCCCCAGCATTTT
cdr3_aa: CARSLEASWSYRGNQPQHF

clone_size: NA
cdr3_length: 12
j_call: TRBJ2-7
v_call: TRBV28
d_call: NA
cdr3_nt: TGTGCCAGCAGCACTCTAGCGTTCGAGCAGTACTTC
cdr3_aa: CASSTLAFEQYF

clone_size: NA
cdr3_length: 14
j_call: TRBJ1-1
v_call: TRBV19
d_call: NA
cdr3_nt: TGTGCCAGTAGTATGGGGATTACAGGGTCCGCGACTTTCTTT
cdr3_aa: CASSMGITGSATFF

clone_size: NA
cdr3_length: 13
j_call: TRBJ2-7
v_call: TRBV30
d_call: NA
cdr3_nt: TGTGCCTGGAACCCGGGCACTTCCTACGAGCAGTACTTC
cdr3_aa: CAWNPGTSYEQYF

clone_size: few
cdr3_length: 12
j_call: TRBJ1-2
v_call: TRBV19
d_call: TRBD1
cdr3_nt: TGTGCCAGTAGTCTTACAGGGGACGGCTACACCTTC
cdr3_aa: CASSLTGDGYTF

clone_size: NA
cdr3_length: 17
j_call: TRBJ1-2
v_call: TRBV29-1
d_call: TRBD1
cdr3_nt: TGCAGCGTTGAAGATGGGACAGGGGGCCAAATTAACTATGGCTACACCTTC
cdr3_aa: CSVEDGTGGQINYGYTF

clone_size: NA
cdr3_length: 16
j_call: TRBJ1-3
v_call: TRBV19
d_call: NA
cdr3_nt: TGTGCCAGTAGTATCGGACAGACCTTTCCTGGAAACACCATATATTTT
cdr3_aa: CASSIGQTFPGNTIYF

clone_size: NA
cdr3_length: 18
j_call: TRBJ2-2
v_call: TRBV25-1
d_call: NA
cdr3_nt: TGTGCCAGCAGTGAATATAGTCCGAGGAGTAGGTTGTCTGGGGAGCTGTTTTTT
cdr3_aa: CASSEYSPRSRLSGELFF

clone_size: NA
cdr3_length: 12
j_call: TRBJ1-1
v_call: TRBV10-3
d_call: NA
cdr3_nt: TGTGCCATCAGGGCGGACAGCCCACCGGCTTTCTTT
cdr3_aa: CAIRADSPPAFF

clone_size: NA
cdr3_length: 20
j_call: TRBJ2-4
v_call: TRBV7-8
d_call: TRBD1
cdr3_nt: TGTGCCAGCAGCCCCTACCGGACAGGGCCCCTTTTCGCTCAATTTGGCATTCAGTACTTC
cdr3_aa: CASSPYRTGPLFAQFGIQYF

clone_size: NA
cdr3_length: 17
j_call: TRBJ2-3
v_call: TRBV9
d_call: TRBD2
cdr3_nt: TGTGCCAGCAGCTCGTCGGGACTAGCGGGAGCTGGAGATACGCAGTATTTT
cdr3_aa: CASSSSGLAGAGDTQYF

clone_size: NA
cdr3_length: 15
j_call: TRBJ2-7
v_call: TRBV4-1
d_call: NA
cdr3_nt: TGCGCCAGCAGCCAAGACTCAGGGTTTCACTACGAGCAGTACTTC
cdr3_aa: CASSQDSGFHYEQYF

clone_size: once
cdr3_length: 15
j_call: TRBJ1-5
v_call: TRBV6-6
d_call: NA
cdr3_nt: TGTGCCAGCAGTCCAGGGGTTTATAGCAATCAGCCCCAGCATTTT
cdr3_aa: CASSPGVYSNQPQHF

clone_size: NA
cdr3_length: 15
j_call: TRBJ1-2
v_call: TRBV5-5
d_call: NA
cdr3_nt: TGTGCCAGCATGGATCGGGCAGAGATTAACTATGGCTACACCTTC
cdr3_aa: CASMDRAEINYGYTF

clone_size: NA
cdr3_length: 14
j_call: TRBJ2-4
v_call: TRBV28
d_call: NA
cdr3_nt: TGTGCCAGCAGTTTAGCGGGACAGAAAAACATTCAGTACTTC
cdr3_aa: CASSLAGQKNIQYF

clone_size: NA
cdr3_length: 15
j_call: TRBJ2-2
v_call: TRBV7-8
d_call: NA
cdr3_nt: TGTGCCAGCAGCTTAGCGACACCCAGAACCGGGGAGCTGTTTTTT
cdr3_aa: CASSLATPRTGELFF

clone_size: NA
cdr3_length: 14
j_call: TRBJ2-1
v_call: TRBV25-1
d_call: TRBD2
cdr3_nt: TGTGCCAGCCGCGGGAGTGGGTCCTACAATGAGCAGTTCTTC
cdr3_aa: CASRGSGSYNEQFF

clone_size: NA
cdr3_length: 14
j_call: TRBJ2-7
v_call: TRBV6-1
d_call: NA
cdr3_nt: TGTGCCAGCAGTGAGAGCTTCGTCTGGTACGAGCAGTACTTC
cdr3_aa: CASSESFVWYEQYF

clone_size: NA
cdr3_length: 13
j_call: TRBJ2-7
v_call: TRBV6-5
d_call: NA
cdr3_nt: TGTGCCAGCGCGAAACAGAACTCCTACGAGCAGTACTTC
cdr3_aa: CASAKQNSYEQYF

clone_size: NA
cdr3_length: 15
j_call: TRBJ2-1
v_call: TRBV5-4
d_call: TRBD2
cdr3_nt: TGTGCCAGCAGACCGGGACTAGCGGACGACAATGAGCAGTTCTTC
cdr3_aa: CASRPGLADDNEQFF

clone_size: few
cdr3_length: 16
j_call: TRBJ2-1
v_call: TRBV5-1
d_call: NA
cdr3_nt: TGCGCCAGCAGCCAGGACGGGGCTGTTTCCTACAATGAGCAGTTCTTC
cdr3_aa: CASSQDGAVSYNEQFF

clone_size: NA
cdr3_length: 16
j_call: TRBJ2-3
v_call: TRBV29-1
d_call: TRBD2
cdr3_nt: TGCAGCGTTGAAGAACCGACTAGCGGGGGTACAGATACGCAGTATTTT
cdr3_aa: CSVEEPTSGGTDTQYF

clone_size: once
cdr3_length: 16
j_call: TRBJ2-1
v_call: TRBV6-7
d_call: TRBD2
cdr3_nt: TGTGCCACCAGTGATTTGGGCGCGGGAGTTGGGAATGAGCAGTTCTTC
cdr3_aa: CATSDLGAGVGNEQFF

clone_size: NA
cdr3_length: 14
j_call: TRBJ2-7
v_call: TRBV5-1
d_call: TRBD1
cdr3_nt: TGCGCCAGCAGAACCGACAGGGCTAACTACGAGCAGTACTTC
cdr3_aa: CASRTDRANYEQYF

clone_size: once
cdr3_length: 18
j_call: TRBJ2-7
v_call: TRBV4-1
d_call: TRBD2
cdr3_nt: TGCGCCAGCAGCCAAGTAGATTTTATAGGGACTAGCGGATACGAGCAGTACTTC
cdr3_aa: CASSQVDFIGTSGYEQYF

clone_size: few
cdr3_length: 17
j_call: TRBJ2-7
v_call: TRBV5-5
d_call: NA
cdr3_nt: TGTGCCAGCAGCGCGTCGGGGTGGGGCCAGAGCTCCTACGAGCAGTACTTC
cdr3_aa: CASSASGWGQSSYEQYF

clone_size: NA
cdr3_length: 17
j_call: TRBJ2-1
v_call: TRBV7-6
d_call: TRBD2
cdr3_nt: TGTGCCAGCAGCTTAATCTCTAGCGGGAGTTCCTACAATGAGCAGTTCTTC
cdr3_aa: CASSLISSGSSYNEQFF

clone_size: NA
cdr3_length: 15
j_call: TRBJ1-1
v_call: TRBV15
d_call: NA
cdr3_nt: TGTGCCACCAGCAGAGATGCCTCTGCCTACACTGAAGCTTTCTTT
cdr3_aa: CATSRDASAYTEAFF

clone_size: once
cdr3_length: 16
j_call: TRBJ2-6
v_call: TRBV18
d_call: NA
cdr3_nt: TGTGCCAGCTCACCACCCCAGTTCTCTGGGGCCAACGTCCTGACTTTC
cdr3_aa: CASSPPQFSGANVLTF